This passage covers 3 T cell receptor beta chains from one sample sequenced in a study of blood T cell repertoires in COVID-19. Data came from immunoSEQ multiplex PCR; TCRdb stores just in-frame clones and leaves some out. The sample carries 240,000 or so clones, more than 70% recorded once. The sequenced sample was peripheral blood. Source of these receptors: a woman in her thirties or forties who had recovered from COVID-19.

This chain joins TRBV5-1 and TRBJ1-1; 8 positions match TRBD1. The CDR3 is made up of 15 amino acids. Germline values: CDR1 SGHRS, CDR2 YFSETQ. The V segment lost 4 bases and the J segment 0 bases; nucleotides outside the gene matches: 5. The CDR3 nucleotides are TGCGCCAGCAGCCCGGACAGGGTTTTGAACACTGAAGCTTTCTTT. Protein: CASSPDRVLNTEAFF.

This clone has more than one count but fewer than ten. The chain employs TRBV18 and TRBJ1-5; 7 positions match TRBD1. This CDR3 comprises 13 residues. Trimming at V came to 4 bases and at J to 7 bases, leaving 4 bases not matched to a gene. CDR1 is KGHSH, CDR2 LQKENI, per germline. The CDR3 sequence: CASSRTGPQPQHF. CDR3 DNA: TGTGCCAGCTCACGGACAGGCCCGCAGCCCCAGCATTTT.

In its sample, this clone was seen a few times. The V and J genes are TRBV2 and TRBJ1-5, with a weak D call TRBD1 (5 bases). Germline V gene lookup returns CDR1 SNHLY and CDR2 FYNNEI. Trimming cost V 5 bases and J 0 bases, with 8 bases left between them. CDR3 length: 14 amino acids. The CDR3 loop is CASSRTHSNQPQHF. The CDR3 region has the DNA TGTGCCAGCAGTCGGACACATAGCAATCAGCCCCAGCATTTT.